This TCR beta chain derives from a study of blood T cell repertoires in COVID-19. Overall study: Sources were T cells, B-cell-depleted T cells, or PBMCs; the material itself was cDNA or gDNA.

There are 15 residues in the CDR3. From germline, CDR1 is LGHDT and CDR2 YNNKEL (reference sequence). After removal of 4 bases from V and 5 bases from J, the junction contained 5 bases not matched to a gene. Under the authors' procedure: The authors estimated nucleated cell counts from reference gene primer amplification. Generated by immunoSEQ multiplex PCR, the TCRdb table keeps only in-frame clones and is missing some. V, J and clone size derive from that table, while D and trimming were established from the DNA sequence. The table has roughly 260,000 clones, about four fifths seen once. J is TRBJ2-3 and V is TRBV3-1 (or the pseudogene TRBV3-2), with 11 bases matching TRBD2. The sample consisted of PBMCs or T cells enriched from blood (not recorded which). This TCR derives from a woman aged 40 to 49 who had been exposed to COVID-19. The chain's CDR3 is CASSPIAGGKDTQYF. Here the CDR3 DNA reads TGTGCCAGCAGCCCAATAGCGGGGGGGAAAGATACGCAGTATTTT.